Listed below are T cell receptor beta chains from one sample, sequenced in a study of control samples from healthy donors and cancer patients. The table came from immunoSEQ multiplex PCR; TCRdb's copy has only in-frame clones and leaves some out. Here the sample spans 65,000 to 90,000 clones, around 86% being singletons. Sequenced: PBMCs. Receptors were obtained from a woman aged 45-60 years with colorectal cancer. The CDR3 runs from the conserved cysteine through the conserved F or W. D genes are given only for firm matches. Clone size appears in some rows only: once, few, many, or a class for an expanded clone.

CDR3aa: CASRSTGSSYNEQFF
CDR3nt: TGTGCCAGCAGATCCACAGGATCCTCCTACAATGAGCAGTTCTTC
v_gene: TRBV7-2
abundance: -
d_gene: -
j_gene: TRBJ2-1

CDR3aa: CAWSVRPRGSGVDTEAFF
CDR3nt: TGTGCCTGGAGTGTACGGCCGAGAGGGAGTGGAGTTGACACTGAAGCTTTCTTT
v_gene: TRBV30
abundance: -
d_gene: -
j_gene: TRBJ1-1

CDR3aa: CASSPLGVNEQFF
CDR3nt: TGTGCCAGCTCACCACTGGGGGTCAATGAGCAGTTCTTC
v_gene: TRBV18
abundance: -
d_gene: -
j_gene: TRBJ2-1

CDR3aa: CASSPQGGQIYGYTF
CDR3nt: TGTGCCAGCAGCCCCCAAGGGGGACAAATCTATGGCTACACCTTC
v_gene: TRBV7-8
abundance: -
d_gene: -
j_gene: TRBJ1-2

CDR3aa: CASSPRGGTDTQYF
CDR3nt: TGTGCCAGCAGCCCGCGGGGGGGCACAGATACGCAGTATTTT
v_gene: TRBV7-9
abundance: -
d_gene: TRBD2
j_gene: TRBJ2-3

CDR3aa: CASSPGLRETQYF
CDR3nt: TGTGCCAGCAGCCCAGGACTAAGAGAGACCCAGTACTTC
v_gene: TRBV7-2
abundance: -
d_gene: -
j_gene: TRBJ2-5

CDR3aa: CSVDGGAGVHGYTF
CDR3nt: TGCAGCGTTGATGGCGGAGCGGGAGTCCATGGCTACACCTTC
v_gene: TRBV29-1
abundance: -
d_gene: -
j_gene: TRBJ1-2

CDR3aa: CASRAGDSSGNTIYF
CDR3nt: TGTGCCAGCAGGGCCGGGGATAGCTCTGGAAACACCATATATTTT
v_gene: TRBV6-5
abundance: -
d_gene: -
j_gene: TRBJ1-3

CDR3aa: CASSQDPNTGELFF
CDR3nt: TGCGCCAGCAGCCAAGACCCGAACACCGGGGAGCTGTTTTTT
v_gene: TRBV4-1
abundance: few
d_gene: -
j_gene: TRBJ2-2

CDR3aa: CASRGAGGNQPQHF
CDR3nt: TGTGCCAGTCGGGGGGCAGGCGGAAATCAGCCCCAGCATTTT
v_gene: TRBV19
abundance: once
d_gene: -
j_gene: TRBJ1-5

CDR3aa: CATSDSQGKLFF
CDR3nt: TGTGCCACCAGTGATTCGCAGGGAAAACTGTTTTTT
v_gene: TRBV24-1
abundance: -
d_gene: -
j_gene: TRBJ1-4

CDR3aa: CASSLQGAGANVLTF
CDR3nt: TGTGCCAGCAGCCTACAGGGGGCTGGGGCCAACGTCCTGACTTTC
v_gene: TRBV3-1/TRBV3-2
abundance: -
d_gene: TRBD1
j_gene: TRBJ2-6

CDR3aa: CASSWGEGHDETQYF
CDR3nt: TGCGCCAGCAGCTGGGGGGAGGGCCATGATGAGACCCAGTACTTC
v_gene: TRBV5-1
abundance: -
d_gene: TRBD2
j_gene: TRBJ2-5

CDR3aa: CAISDRDQPQHF
CDR3nt: TGTGCCATCAGTGATAGAGATCAGCCCCAGCATTTT
v_gene: TRBV10-3
abundance: -
d_gene: -
j_gene: TRBJ1-5

CDR3aa: CAGSYGAASGNTIYF
CDR3nt: TGTGCCGGCAGTTACGGCGCAGCCTCTGGAAACACCATATATTTT
v_gene: TRBV6-5
abundance: -
d_gene: -
j_gene: TRBJ1-3

CDR3aa: CASRRVSGTANYGYTF
CDR3nt: TGTGCCAGCAGGAGAGTCAGCGGGACCGCTAACTATGGCTACACCTTC
v_gene: TRBV2
abundance: -
d_gene: -
j_gene: TRBJ1-2

CDR3aa: CASSSRRTGAQINTEAFF
CDR3nt: TGTGCCAGCAGCTCCAGGAGGACAGGGGCGCAGATAAACACTGAAGCTTTCTTT
v_gene: TRBV7-8
abundance: -
d_gene: TRBD1
j_gene: TRBJ1-1

CDR3aa: CASSQGTGGDYGYTF
CDR3nt: TGTGCCAGCTCTCAGGGAACAGGGGGCGACTATGGCTACACCTTC
v_gene: TRBV18
abundance: -
d_gene: TRBD1
j_gene: TRBJ1-2

CDR3aa: CASSFQGTYNEQFF
CDR3nt: TGTGCCAGCAGCTTTCAGGGGACCTACAATGAGCAGTTCTTC
v_gene: TRBV7-2
abundance: once
d_gene: -
j_gene: TRBJ2-1

CDR3aa: CASSVARTSNTEAFF
CDR3nt: TGTGCCAGTAGTGTGGCGAGGACATCTAACACTGAAGCTTTCTTT
v_gene: TRBV19
abundance: -
d_gene: -
j_gene: TRBJ1-1

CDR3aa: CAISESAGGPTGELFF
CDR3nt: TGTGCCATCAGTGAGTCAGCGGGGGGCCCAACCGGGGAGCTGTTTTTT
v_gene: TRBV10-3
abundance: -
d_gene: TRBD2
j_gene: TRBJ2-2

CDR3aa: CASSPGTGNQPQHF
CDR3nt: TGTGCCAGCAGCCCTGGGACAGGCAATCAGCCCCAGCATTTT
v_gene: TRBV27
abundance: -
d_gene: TRBD1
j_gene: TRBJ1-5

CDR3aa: CASSYERGGRNIQYF
CDR3nt: TGTGCCAGCAGTTACGAGCGGGGGGGCCGGAACATTCAGTACTTC
v_gene: TRBV6-5
abundance: -
d_gene: TRBD2
j_gene: TRBJ2-4

CDR3aa: CASSQEAPGKRGGQATQYF
CDR3nt: TGTGCCAGCAGCCAAGAAGCTCCCGGAAAGCGGGGGGGCCAGGCGACCCAGTACTTC
v_gene: TRBV3-1/TRBV3-2
abundance: -
d_gene: TRBD2
j_gene: TRBJ2-5

CDR3aa: CASSLASGMNTEAFF
CDR3nt: TGCGCCAGCAGCTTGGCTAGTGGGATGAACACTGAAGCTTTCTTT
v_gene: TRBV5-1
abundance: -
d_gene: -
j_gene: TRBJ1-1

CDR3aa: CATSDSDRFETQYF
CDR3nt: TGTGCCACCAGTGACTCAGACAGATTCGAGACCCAGTACTTC
v_gene: TRBV24-1
abundance: -
d_gene: -
j_gene: TRBJ2-5

CDR3aa: CAWSPFLTGRAVTEAFF
CDR3nt: TGTGCCTGGAGTCCTTTCCTGACAGGGAGGGCAGTCACTGAAGCTTTCTTT
v_gene: TRBV30
abundance: -
d_gene: TRBD1
j_gene: TRBJ1-1